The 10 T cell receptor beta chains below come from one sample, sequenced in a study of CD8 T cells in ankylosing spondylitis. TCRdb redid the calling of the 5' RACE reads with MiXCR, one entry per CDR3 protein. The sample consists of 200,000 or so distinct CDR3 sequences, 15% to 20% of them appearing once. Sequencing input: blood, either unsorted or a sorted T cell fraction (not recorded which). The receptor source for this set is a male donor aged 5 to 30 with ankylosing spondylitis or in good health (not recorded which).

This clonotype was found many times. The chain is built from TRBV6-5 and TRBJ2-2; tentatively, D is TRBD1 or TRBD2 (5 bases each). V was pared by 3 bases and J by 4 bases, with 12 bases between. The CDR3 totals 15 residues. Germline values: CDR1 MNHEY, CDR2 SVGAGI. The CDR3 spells CASSYSDGGTGELFF. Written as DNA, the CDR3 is TGTGCCAGCAGTTATTCAGATGGGGGCACCGGGGAGCTGTTTTTT.

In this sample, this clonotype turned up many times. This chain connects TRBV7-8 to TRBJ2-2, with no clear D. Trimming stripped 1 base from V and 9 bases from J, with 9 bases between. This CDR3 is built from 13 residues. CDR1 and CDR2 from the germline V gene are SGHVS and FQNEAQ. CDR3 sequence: CASSLVTIRELFF. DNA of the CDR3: TGTGCCAGCAGCTTAGTAACAATACGGGAGCTGTTTTTT.

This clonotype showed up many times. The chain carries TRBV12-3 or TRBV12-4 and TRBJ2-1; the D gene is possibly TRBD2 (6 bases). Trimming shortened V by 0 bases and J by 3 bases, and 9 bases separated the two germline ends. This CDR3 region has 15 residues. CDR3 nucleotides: TGTGCCAGCAGTTTAGCGGGAGGATACTACAATGAGCAGTTCTTC. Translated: CASSLAGGYYNEQFF.

The CDR3 sequence is CASSLGSGRTNEQFF. As DNA, the CDR3 is TGTGCCAGCAGTTTAGGGAGCGGGAGGACCAATGAGCAGTTCTTC. The V call is TRBV27, the J call TRBJ2-1, with 9 nucleotides matching TRBD2. V lost 2 bases, J lost 6 bases, and 5 bases stayed unmatched. The germline V gene has CDR1 MNHEY and CDR2 SMNVEV (reference sequence). This CDR3 spans 15 amino acids.

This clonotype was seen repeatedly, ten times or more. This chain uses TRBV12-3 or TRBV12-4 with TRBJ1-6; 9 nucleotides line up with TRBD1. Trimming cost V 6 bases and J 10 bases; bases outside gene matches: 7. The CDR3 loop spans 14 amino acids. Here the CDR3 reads CASSVQGAESPLHF. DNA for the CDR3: TGTGCCAGCAGCGTACAGGGGGCGGAATCACCCCTCCACTTT.

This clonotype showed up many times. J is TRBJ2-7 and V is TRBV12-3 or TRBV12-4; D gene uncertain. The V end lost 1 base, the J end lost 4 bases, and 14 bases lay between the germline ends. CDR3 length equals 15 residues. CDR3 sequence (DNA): TGTGCCAGCAGTTTAGGGCTCGAGCAACTATACGAGCAGTACTTC. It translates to CASSLGLEQLYEQYF.

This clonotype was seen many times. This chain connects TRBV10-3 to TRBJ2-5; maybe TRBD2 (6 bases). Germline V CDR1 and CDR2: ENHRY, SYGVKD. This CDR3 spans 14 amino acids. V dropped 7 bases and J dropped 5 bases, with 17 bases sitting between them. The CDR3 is CAIKDFRAGETQYF. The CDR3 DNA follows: TGTGCCATCAAAGACTTCAGGGCGGGGGAGACCCAGTACTTC.

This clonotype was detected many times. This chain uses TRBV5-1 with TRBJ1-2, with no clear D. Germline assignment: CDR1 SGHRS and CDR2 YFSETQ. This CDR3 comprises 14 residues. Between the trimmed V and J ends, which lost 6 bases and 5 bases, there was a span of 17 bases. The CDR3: CASNGPGPTYGYTF. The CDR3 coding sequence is TGCGCCAGCAATGGTCCAGGACCAACTTATGGCTACACCTTC.

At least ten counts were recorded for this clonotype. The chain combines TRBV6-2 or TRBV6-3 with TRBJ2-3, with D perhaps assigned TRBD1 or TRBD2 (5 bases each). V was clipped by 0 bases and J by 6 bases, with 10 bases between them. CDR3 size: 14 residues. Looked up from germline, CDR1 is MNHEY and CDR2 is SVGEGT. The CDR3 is CASSYSLRGDTQYF. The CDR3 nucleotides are TGTGCCAGCAGTTACTCCCTCCGGGGCGATACGCAGTATTTT.

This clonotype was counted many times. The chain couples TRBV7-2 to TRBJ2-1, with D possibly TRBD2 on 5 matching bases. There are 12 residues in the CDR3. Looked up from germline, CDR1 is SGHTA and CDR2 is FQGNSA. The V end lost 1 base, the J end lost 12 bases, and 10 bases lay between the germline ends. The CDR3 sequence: CASSLERSGQFF. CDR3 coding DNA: TGTGCCAGCAGCTTAGAGCGGAGCGGGCAGTTCTTC. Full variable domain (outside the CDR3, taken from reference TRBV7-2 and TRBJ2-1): GAGVSQSPSNKVTEKGKDVELRCDPISGHTALYWYRQSLGQGLEFLIYFQGNSAPDKSGLPSDRFSAERTGGSVSTLTIQRTQQEDSAVYLCASSLERSGQFFGPGTRLTVL.